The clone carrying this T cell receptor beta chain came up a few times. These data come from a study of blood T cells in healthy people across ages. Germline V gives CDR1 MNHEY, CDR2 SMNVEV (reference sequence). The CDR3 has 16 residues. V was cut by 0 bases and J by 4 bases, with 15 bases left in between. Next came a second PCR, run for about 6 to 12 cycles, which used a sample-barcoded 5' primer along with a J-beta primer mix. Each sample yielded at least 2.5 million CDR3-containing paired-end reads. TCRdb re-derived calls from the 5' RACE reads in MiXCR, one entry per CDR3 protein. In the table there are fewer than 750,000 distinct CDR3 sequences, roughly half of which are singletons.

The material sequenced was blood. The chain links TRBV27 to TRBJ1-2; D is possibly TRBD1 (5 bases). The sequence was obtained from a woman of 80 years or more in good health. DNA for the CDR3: TGTGCCAGCAGTTTATCTAGGGCAGGGTTTTCCTATGGCTACACCTTC. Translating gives CASSLSRAGFSYGYTF.